One sample yielded the 13 T cell receptor beta chains listed below, sequenced in a study of identical twins. TCRdb re-derived calls from the 5' RACE reads in MiXCR, one entry per CDR3 protein. This table has hundreds of thousands of distinct CDR3 sequences, about 8.1% appearing once. This sample also belongs to another study, concerning yellow fever vaccine responses in identical twins.

Sequenced sample: memory (CD45RO+) T cells sorted from blood. Receptors originate from a woman under 30 in good health.

This clonotype came up a few times. J is TRBJ1-2 and V is TRBV7-8; D gene ambiguous. Trimming took 1 base from V and 13 from J, leaving 10 bases between them. In germline, CDR1 is SGHVS, CDR2 FQNEAQ. CDR3 length: 11 amino acids. Here the CDR3 DNA reads TGTGCCAGCAGCTTAGATGGGGAGATCACCTTC. This codes for CASSLDGEITF.

There are a few counts of this clonotype. V and J are TRBV7-2 and TRBJ1-6; tentatively, D is TRBD1 (5 bases). The CDR3 length is 15 residues. V was trimmed by 5 bases and J by 10 bases, leaving 18 bases between them. CDR1 SGHTA and CDR2 FQGNSA come from the germline V gene. CDR3 DNA sequence: TGTGCCAGCAGCATTGGGACGGGCGTCGAGTCACCCCTCCACTTT. Amino acid sequence: CASSIGTGVESPLHF.

V and J are TRBV4-1 and TRBJ2-3, with 10 bases identical to TRBD1. Germline V lookup: CDR1 MGHRA, CDR2 YSYEKL. The junction had 17 bases not matched to a gene; V was cut back by 0 bases and J by 8 bases. The CDR3 contains 19 residues. The CDR3 spells CASSQEPGQGIGRGRTQYF. The CDR3 DNA reads as TGCGCCAGCAGCCAAGAACCGGGACAGGGGATCGGGCGGGGTCGTACGCAGTATTTT.

V and J are TRBV5-1 and TRBJ2-1; D is possibly TRBD2 (6 bases). The CDR3 sequence is 15 residues long. Between the trimmed V and J ends, which lost 3 bases and 3 bases, there was a span of 13 bases. Germline V gene data show CDR1 as SGHRS and CDR2 as YFSETQ. Here the CDR3 reads CASSSTLAVYNEQFF. Here the CDR3 DNA reads TGCGCCAGCAGCTCGACACTAGCTGTCTACAATGAGCAGTTCTTC.

This clonotype was observed a handful of times. The V call is TRBV20-1, the J call TRBJ2-7; D call uncertain. This CDR3 region has 13 residues. Germline loops: CDR1 DFQATT, CDR2 SNEGSKA (reference sequence). Between the trimmed V and J ends, which lost 3 bases and 4 bases, there was a span of 13 bases. The CDR3 DNA follows: TGCAGTGCTAGTCTCGCGGAACCTTACGAGCAGTACGTC. As protein: CSASLAEPYEQYV.

This clonotype was seen ten or more times. The chain has TRBV7-9 and TRBJ2-1; 8 nucleotides agree with TRBD1. Germline assignment: CDR1 SEHNR and CDR2 FQNEAQ (reference sequence). CDR3 length: 16 residues. V dropped 6 bases and J dropped 4; count of bases not matched to a gene: 11. This CDR3 reads CASSTFRRGQYNEQFF. In DNA form, the CDR3 reads TGTGCCAGCAGTACTTTTCGCAGGGGGCAATACAATGAGCAGTTCTTC.

This clonotype was seen a handful of times. The V gene is TRBV2, the J gene TRBJ2-1; the match to TRBD2 covers 7 bases. V trimming: 10 bases; J trimming: 5 bases; junction bases outside the gene matches: 5. This CDR3 is built from 12 residues. Germline V gene data show CDR1 as SNHLY and CDR2 as FYNNEI. DNA of the CDR3: TGTGCCACCGGGACTACCAACAATGAGCAGTTCTTC. Amino acids: CATGTTNNEQFF.

This chain uses TRBV12-3 or TRBV12-4 with TRBJ2-1; 9 bases agree with TRBD1. V dropped 2 bases and J dropped 5; count of bases not matched to a gene: 4. CDR3 length: 15 residues. CDR3 protein: CASSLPTGGDNEQFF. The CDR3 coding sequence is TGTGCCAGCAGTTTACCGACAGGGGGGGACAATGAGCAGTTCTTC.

The chain carries TRBV6-1 and TRBJ2-7, with D unresolved. This CDR3 contains 16 residues. Trimming left V 1 base short and J 2 bases short, with 15 bases between. Germline-derived CDR1 and CDR2 are MNHNS and SASEGT. The CDR3 DNA reads as TGTGCCAGCAGTGAAGGGAAGGGTCTACTACCCTACGAGCAGTACGTC. Its translation: CASSEGKGLLPYEQYV.

This clonotype was recorded many times. The rearrangement uses TRBV27 and TRBJ2-7; 9 positions match TRBD2. Germline CDR1 and CDR2: MNHEY and SMNVEV (reference sequence). V trimming: 6 bases; J trimming: 0 bases; junction bases outside the gene matches: 18. The CDR3 has 19 amino acids. For the CDR3, the DNA is TGTGCCAGCAGGGATTTAGGGCGGGAGGGCCTTACTAGCTCCTACGAGCAGTACTTC. Translating it yields CASRDLGREGLTSSYEQYF.

This clonotype was picked up many times. The J gene is TRBJ2-3, the V gene TRBV12-3 or TRBV12-4; no firm D call. The CDR3 has 15 residues. Trimming stripped 1 base from V and 5 bases from J, with 13 bases between. The CDR3 reads CASSLEGRVGDTQYF. The CDR3 DNA reads as TGTGCCAGCAGTTTAGAGGGTAGAGTGGGAGATACGCAGTATTTT.

J is TRBJ2-6 and V is TRBV20-1; 13 positions match TRBD2. This CDR3 has 21 amino acids. Germline V CDR1 and CDR2: DFQATT, SNEGSKA (reference sequence). Trimming took 0 bases from V and 0 from J; bases not matched to a gene: 11. The CDR3 loop reads CSARDHGTSGNPTSGANVLTF. The CDR3 nucleotides are TGCAGTGCTAGAGATCATGGGACTAGCGGGAACCCCACCTCTGGGGCCAACGTCCTGACTTTC.

This clonotype was detected ten times or more. The rearrangement uses TRBV5-1 and TRBJ2-5, with 8 positions matching TRBD2. This CDR3 is built from 14 residues. Germline values: CDR1 SGHRS, CDR2 YFSETQ. V lost 0 bases and J lost 4; bases outside the gene matches: 2. CDR3 residues: CASSLVAGRETQYF. CDR3 DNA: TGCGCCAGCAGCTTGGTAGCGGGAAGAGAGACCCAGTACTTC.